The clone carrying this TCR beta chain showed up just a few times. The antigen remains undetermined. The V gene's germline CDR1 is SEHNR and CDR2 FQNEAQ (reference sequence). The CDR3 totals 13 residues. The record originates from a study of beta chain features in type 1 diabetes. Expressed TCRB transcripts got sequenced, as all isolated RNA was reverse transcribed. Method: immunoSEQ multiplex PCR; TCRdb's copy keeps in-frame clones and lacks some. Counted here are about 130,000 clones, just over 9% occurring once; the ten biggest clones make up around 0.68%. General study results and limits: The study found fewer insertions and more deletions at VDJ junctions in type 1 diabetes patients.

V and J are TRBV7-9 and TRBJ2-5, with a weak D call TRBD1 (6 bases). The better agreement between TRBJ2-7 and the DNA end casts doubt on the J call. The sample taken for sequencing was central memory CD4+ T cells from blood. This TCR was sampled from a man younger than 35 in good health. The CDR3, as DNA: TGTGCCAGCAGCCTACAGGGCTGGTACGAGCAGTACTTC. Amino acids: CASSLQGWYEQYF.